Shown below are 13 T cell receptor beta chains from a single sample sequenced in a study of CD8+ T cells in alopecia areata. Treatment given: oral pan-JAK inhibitor, 5-10 mg twice daily. Reverse transcribed after extraction, RNA yielded cDNA as the sequencing template. The assay was immunoSEQ multiplex PCR, and TCRdb's table has in-frame clones only and misses some. The table lists 150,000 to 200,000 clones, less than 65% of them singletons. The sequencing here drew on CD4+ T cells sorted from blood, taken at week 24, from a patient treated with tofacitinib. The receptors here all came from a human donor with alopecia areata.

The chain couples TRBV30 to TRBJ1-6; the match to TRBD1 covers 7 bases. The CDR3 has 15 residues. Losses at the gene ends were 1 base for V and 0 bases for J; bases not matched to a gene: 0. Germline V lookup: CDR1 GTSNPN, CDR2 SVGIG (reference sequence). The CDR3 here is CAWSAGGSYNSPLHF. CDR3 DNA sequence: TGTGCCTGGAGTGCAGGGGGCTCCTATAATTCACCCCTCCACTTT.

This clone occurred once. The chain has TRBV7-3 and TRBJ2-2; D ambiguous. Trimming left V 0 bases short and J 4 bases short, with 15 bases between. The CDR3 runs 17 residues. CDR1 and CDR2 (germline): SGHTA, FQGTGA. In nucleotides, the CDR3 is TGTGCCAGCAGCTTAACCTTTGGGCAGTCCATCACCGGGGAGCTGTTTTTT. Its translation is CASSLTFGQSITGELFF.

For the CDR3, the DNA is TGCGCCAGCAGCCAAGGGGCCAGTAAACTCTATGGCTACACCTTC. Encoded protein: CASSQGASKLYGYTF. The rearrangement joins TRBV4-3 to TRBJ1-2; no definite D call. Germline V gene lookup returns CDR1 LGHNA and CDR2 YSLEER. CDR3 length: 15 amino acids. The V end was cut by 1 base, the J end by 4 bases, with 13 bases between.

This clone was seen more than once but under ten times. The rearrangement links TRBV4-3 to TRBJ1-2; TRBD1 might be the D (6 bases). The V and J ends lost 4 bases and 6 bases respectively, with 12 bases between them. The CDR3 contains 13 residues. The germline gives CDR1 LGHNA, CDR2 YSLEER. This CDR3 is CASSPRPGDGYTF. DNA for the CDR3: TGCGCCAGCAGCCCCCGACCAGGGGATGGCTACACCTTC.

The V gene is TRBV25-1, the J gene TRBJ1-1, with D tentatively TRBD1 (6 bases). The V gene's germline CDR1 is MGHDK and CDR2 SYGVNS. The germline V and J ends were trimmed by 6 bases and 3 bases, with 14 bases remaining between them. This CDR3 is 14 amino acids long. The CDR3 spells CASRPNQGHTEAFF. The CDR3 nucleotides read TGTGCCAGCAGACCTAACCAGGGGCACACTGAAGCTTTCTTT.

This clone appeared a few times. The rearrangement uses TRBV29-1 and TRBJ1-1; no definite D call. Trimming took 8 bases from V and 2 from J, leaving 9 bases between them. CDR3 length: 11 residues. Germline-derived CDR1 and CDR2 are SQVTM and ANQGSEA. The CDR3 DNA reads as TGCAGCCTGAGGGCTAACACTGAAGCTTTCTTT. Protein product: CSLRANTEAFF.

This clone has only a few counts. The chain joins TRBV18 to TRBJ2-2, with 8 bases aligning to TRBD1. CDR3 length: 16 amino acids. Germline CDR1 is KGHSH and CDR2 is LQKENI. V was clipped by 1 base and J by 7 bases; unmatched bases: 8. The CDR3 loop is CASSPRVTGADGELFF. CDR3 nucleotide sequence: TGTGCCAGCTCACCACGCGTGACAGGGGCTGACGGGGAGCTGTTTTTT.

This clone is deemed medium-sized (0.01 to 0.1%). The chain couples TRBV5-6 to TRBJ2-5, with D possibly TRBD2 on 6 matching bases. CDR1 SGHDT and CDR2 YYEEEE come from the germline V gene. The CDR3 is 13 amino acids. V lost 4 bases and J lost 4, with 11 bases in between. CDR3 amino acids: CASSRRGRETQYF. CDR3 in DNA: TGTGCCAGCAGCCGCCGGGGGAGAGAGACCCAGTACTTC.

V usage is TRBV30 and J usage is TRBJ1-2; possibly TRBD1 for D (6 bases). CDR3 length: 12 residues. V lost 3 bases and J lost 7, with 12 bases in between. CDR1 and CDR2 (germline): GTSNPN, SVGIG (reference sequence). CDR3: CAWRPTGSGYTF. The CDR3 bases are TGTGCCTGGAGACCTACAGGGTCTGGCTACACCTTC.

The J gene is TRBJ2-2, the V gene TRBV29-1, with unresolved D. Per the germline V gene, CDR1 is SQVTM and CDR2 is ANQGSEA. This CDR3 spans 13 amino acids. Deletions cut 4 bases from V and 8 bases from J, with 14 bases between. CDR3 amino acids: CSVANKVTGELFF. The CDR3 DNA sequence: TGCAGCGTTGCGAACAAGGTTACGGGGGAGCTGTTTTTT.

The rearrangement uses TRBV4-2 and TRBJ1-5; 10 positions match TRBD1. From germline, CDR1 is LGHNA and CDR2 YNFKEQ. The CDR3 loop spans 15 amino acids. V shed 3 bases, J shed 5 bases, and the junction held 4 bases outside the gene matches. The CDR3: CASSQDRGSHQPQHF. The CDR3 bases are TGTGCCAGCAGCCAGGACAGGGGGTCCCATCAGCCCCAGCATTTT.

In its sample, this clone was seen a few times. The rearrangement links TRBV14 to TRBJ1-6; TRBD1 is a possible D gene (5 bases). Germline-derived CDR1 and CDR2 are SGHDN and FVKESK. Deletions cut 1 base from V and 9 bases from J, with 10 bases between. The CDR3 spans 14 residues. Here the CDR3 reads CASSQGTRGSPLHF. The DNA of the CDR3 is TGTGCCAGCAGCCAAGGGACTAGGGGTTCACCCCTCCACTTT.

This clone has only a few counts. The chain joins TRBV6-5 to TRBJ2-7; the match to TRBD1 covers 7 bases. Germline V CDR1 and CDR2: MNHEY, SVGAGI. Trimming cost V 6 bases and J 8 bases; bases outside gene matches: 7. This CDR3 region has 12 residues. This CDR3 reads CASSPGTDKQYF. The CDR3 DNA is TGTGCCAGCAGCCCCGGGACAGATAAGCAGTACTTC.